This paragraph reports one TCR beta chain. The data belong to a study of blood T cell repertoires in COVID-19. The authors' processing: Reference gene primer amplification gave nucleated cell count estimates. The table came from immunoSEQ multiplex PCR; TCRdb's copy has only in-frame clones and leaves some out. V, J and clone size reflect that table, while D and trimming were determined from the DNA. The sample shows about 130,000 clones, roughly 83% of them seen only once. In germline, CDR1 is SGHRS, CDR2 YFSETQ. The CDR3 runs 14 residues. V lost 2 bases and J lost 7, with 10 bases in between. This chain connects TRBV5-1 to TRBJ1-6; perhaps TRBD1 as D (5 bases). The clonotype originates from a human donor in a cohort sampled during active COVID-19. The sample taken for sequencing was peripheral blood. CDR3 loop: CASSFRQKNSPLHF. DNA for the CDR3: TGCGCCAGCAGCTTCCGACAGAAGAATTCACCCCTCCACTTT.